The subject of this entry is one TCR beta chain. Antigen: not known. The length of the CDR3 is 16 residues. J gave up 6 bases and V 0 bases, and 8 bases lay outside the gene matches. Germline V CDR1 and CDR2: LGHDT, YNNKEL (reference sequence). The entry originates in a study of T-cell memory formation after mild COVID-19. In the study overall: The study found TCR clusters largely donor specific. Whole-study results and caveats: Certain responding clones were present in pre-infection memory, suggesting participation of cross-reactive memory. For second-wave clones that peaked at day 37, SARS-CoV-2 specificity went unverified.

In TCRdb, the 5' RACE reads were re-called with MiXCR into one record per CDR3 protein. The repertoire holds about 130,000 distinct CDR3 sequences, with about 6% as singletons. The V gene is TRBV3-1, the J gene TRBJ1-2; 9 bases fit TRBD1. The sequence came from an adult woman who had mild COVID-19 (a few samples of this study predate the infection). Cell type and time point are not known. The sequenced sample was PBMCs or a T cell subset sorted from them (not recorded which). The chain's CDR3 is CASSQDRGQGGDGYTF. CDR3 DNA sequence: TGTGCCAGCAGCCAAGATCGGGGACAGGGAGGCGATGGCTACACCTTC.